A selection of T cell receptor beta chains follows, all from one sample in a study of healthy donors' naive CD4 and CD8 T cells. TCRdb ran MiXCR on the reads and lists one entry per CDR3 protein. The repertoire has approximately 200,000 distinct CDR3 sequences, 74% of them found once; the top ten carry about 2.1%. Material for sequencing was naive CD4+ and CD8+ T cells sorted from blood, pooled from several donors. The receptors were sampled from a pool of human donors in good health; the sample pools cells from several healthy donors. Both conserved end residues are part of each CDR3. The D gene is left open where the match is weak. A clone size is listed for some rows: how often the clone was seen (once, few, many), or a class if it is expanded.

j_gene,d_gene,abundance,v_gene,CDR3aa,CDR3nt
TRBJ1-1,NA,NA,TRBV19,CASSIPLNTEAFF,TGTGCCAGTAGTATACCGTTGAACACTGAAGCTTTCTTT
TRBJ1-5,NA,few,TRBV6-5,CASSLIAGSNQPQHF,TGTGCCAGCAGTTTAATTGCAGGTAGCAATCAGCCCCAGCATTTT
TRBJ2-7,NA,NA,TRBV5-4,CASSQTDSEQYF,TGTGCCAGCAGCCAAACAGATTCGGAGCAGTACTTC
TRBJ2-7,NA,once,TRBV29-1,CSVVGGLANYEQYF,TGCAGCGTTGTCGGGGGCCTAGCGAACTACGAGCAGTACTTC
TRBJ1-1,NA,NA,TRBV29-1,CSISGQGVTEAFF,TGCAGCATTTCGGGGCAGGGTGTCACTGAAGCTTTCTTT
TRBJ2-7,NA,NA,TRBV5-1,CASSSGLASYEQYF,TGCGCCAGCAGCTCGGGGCTCGCTAGCTACGAGCAGTACTTC
TRBJ2-1,TRBD2,NA,TRBV11-2,CASSFTSGSYNEQFF,TGTGCCAGCAGCTTTACTAGCGGGAGTTACAATGAGCAGTTCTTC
TRBJ2-1,TRBD2,NA,TRBV7-2,CASSLRRLAEYNEQFF,TGTGCCAGCAGCTTAAGGCGGCTAGCGGAGTACAATGAGCAGTTCTTC
TRBJ2-7,NA,few,TRBV6-5,CASSYARGLGVLYEQYF,TGTGCCAGCAGTTACGCTCGGGGGTTGGGGGTACTGTACGAGCAGTACTTC
TRBJ2-7,NA,NA,TRBV10-3,CAISEADSTYEQYF,TGTGCCATCAGTGAGGCAGACAGCACCTACGAGCAGTACTTC
TRBJ2-3,TRBD1,NA,TRBV12-3/TRBV12-4,CASNPVRLTGGTDTQYF,TGTGCCAGCAACCCAGTCAGGTTGACAGGGGGCACAGATACGCAGTATTTT
TRBJ1-1,NA,few,TRBV19,CASNKGLNTEAFF,TGTGCCAGTAACAAGGGGTTGAACACTGAAGCTTTCTTT
TRBJ1-3,NA,NA,TRBV29-1,CSVEEGRGGNTIYF,TGCAGCGTTGAGGAGGGTAGAGGTGGAAACACCATATATTTT
TRBJ2-1,TRBD2,NA,TRBV4-2,CASSQALAGGDEQFF,TGTGCCAGCAGCCAAGCACTAGCGGGAGGTGATGAGCAGTTCTTC
TRBJ1-1,NA,few,TRBV29-1,CSVEEGPGVGTEAFF,TGCAGCGTTGAAGAGGGTCCGGGAGTTGGCACTGAAGCTTTCTTT
TRBJ2-1,NA,NA,TRBV19,CASSQRSAYNEQFF,TGTGCCAGTAGTCAGCGGTCCGCTTACAATGAGCAGTTCTTC
TRBJ2-1,TRBD1,NA,TRBV7-9,CASSLGDREQFF,TGTGCCAGCAGCTTAGGGGACAGGGAGCAGTTCTTC
TRBJ2-1,TRBD2,NA,TRBV27,CASSFVTSGGNEQFF,TGTGCCAGCAGTTTCGTTACTAGCGGGGGGAATGAGCAGTTCTTC
TRBJ1-5,NA,NA,TRBV7-9,CASSGGWKQPQHF,TGTGCCAGCAGCGGGGGGTGGAAACAGCCCCAGCATTTT
TRBJ1-2,NA,NA,TRBV29-1,CSVGQSSYGYTF,TGCAGCGTTGGACAATCCTCCTATGGCTACACCTTC